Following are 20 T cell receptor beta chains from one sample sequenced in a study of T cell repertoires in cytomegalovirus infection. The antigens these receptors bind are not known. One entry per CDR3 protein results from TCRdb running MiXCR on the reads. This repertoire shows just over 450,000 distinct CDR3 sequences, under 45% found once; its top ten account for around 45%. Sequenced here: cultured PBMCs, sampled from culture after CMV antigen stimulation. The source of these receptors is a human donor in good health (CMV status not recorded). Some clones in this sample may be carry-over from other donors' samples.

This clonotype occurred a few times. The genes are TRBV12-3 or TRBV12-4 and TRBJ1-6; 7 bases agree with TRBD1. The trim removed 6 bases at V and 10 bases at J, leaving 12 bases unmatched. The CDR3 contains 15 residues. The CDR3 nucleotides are TGTGCCAGCAGATTCCGTCAGGGGGGAGACTCACCCCTCCACTTT. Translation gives CASRFRQGGDSPLHF.

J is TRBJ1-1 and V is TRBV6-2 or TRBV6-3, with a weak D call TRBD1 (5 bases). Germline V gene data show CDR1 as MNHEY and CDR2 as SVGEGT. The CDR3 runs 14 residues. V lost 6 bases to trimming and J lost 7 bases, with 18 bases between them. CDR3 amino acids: CASSNIGTADEAFF. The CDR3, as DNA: TGTGCCAGCAGCAATATAGGGACGGCCGATGAAGCTTTCTTT.

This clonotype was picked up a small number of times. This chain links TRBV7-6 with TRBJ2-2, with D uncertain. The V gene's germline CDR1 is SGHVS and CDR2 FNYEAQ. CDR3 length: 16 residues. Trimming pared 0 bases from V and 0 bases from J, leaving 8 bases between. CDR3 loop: CASSLAGISNTGELFF. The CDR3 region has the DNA TGTGCCAGCAGCTTAGCTGGTATTTCGAACACCGGGGAGCTGTTTTTT.

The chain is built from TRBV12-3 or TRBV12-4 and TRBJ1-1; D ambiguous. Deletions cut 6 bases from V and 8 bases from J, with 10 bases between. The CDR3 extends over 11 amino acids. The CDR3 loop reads CASRTVGEAFF. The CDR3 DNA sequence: TGTGCCAGCAGGACGGTAGGGGAAGCTTTCTTT.

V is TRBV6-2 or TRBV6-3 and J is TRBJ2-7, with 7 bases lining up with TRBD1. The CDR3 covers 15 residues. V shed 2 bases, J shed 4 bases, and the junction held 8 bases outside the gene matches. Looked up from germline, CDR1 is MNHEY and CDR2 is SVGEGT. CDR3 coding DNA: TGTGCCAGCAGTTACGTATTGGGACAGATTTACGAGCAGTACTTC. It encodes CASSYVLGQIYEQYF.

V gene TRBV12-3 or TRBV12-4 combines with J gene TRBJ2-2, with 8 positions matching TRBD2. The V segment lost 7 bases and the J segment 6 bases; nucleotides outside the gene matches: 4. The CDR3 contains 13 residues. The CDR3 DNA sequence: TGTGCCAGCACCGGACTAGCCTCCGGGGAGCTGTTTTTT. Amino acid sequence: CASTGLASGELFF.

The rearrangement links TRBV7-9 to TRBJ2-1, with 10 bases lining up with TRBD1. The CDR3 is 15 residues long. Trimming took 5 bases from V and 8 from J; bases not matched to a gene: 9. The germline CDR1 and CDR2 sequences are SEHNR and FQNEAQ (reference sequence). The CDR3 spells CASSPAGTGAHEQFF. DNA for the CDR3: TGTGCCAGCAGCCCGGCGGGGACAGGGGCACATGAGCAGTTCTTC.

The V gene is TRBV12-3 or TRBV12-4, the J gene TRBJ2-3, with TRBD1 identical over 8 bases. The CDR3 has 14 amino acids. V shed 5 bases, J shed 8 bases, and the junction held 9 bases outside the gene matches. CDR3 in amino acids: CASSPDRVGGTQYF. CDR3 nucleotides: TGTGCCAGCAGTCCGGACAGGGTAGGGGGTACGCAGTATTTT.

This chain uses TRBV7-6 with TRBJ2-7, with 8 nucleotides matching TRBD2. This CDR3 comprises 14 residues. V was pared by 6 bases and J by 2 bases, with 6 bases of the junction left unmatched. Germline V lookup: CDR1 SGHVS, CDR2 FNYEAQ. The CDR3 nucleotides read TGTGCCAGCAGACCGGGGGGGGACGCCTACGAGCAGTACTTC. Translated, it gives CASRPGGDAYEQYF.

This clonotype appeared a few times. CDR3 bases: TGTGCCAGCAGCTTAGCTAGGCGCTACGAGCAGTACTTC. It yields the protein CASSLARRYEQYF. The chain links TRBV7-2 to TRBJ2-7; D is unresolved. Looked up from germline, CDR1 is SGHTA and CDR2 is FQGNSA. This CDR3 region has 13 residues. V lost 0 bases and J 3 bases, leaving 6 bases between the germline ends.

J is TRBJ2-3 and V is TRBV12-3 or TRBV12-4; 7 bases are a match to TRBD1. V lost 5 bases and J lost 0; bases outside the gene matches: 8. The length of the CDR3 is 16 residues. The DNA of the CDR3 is TGTGCCAGCAGTGACCCGGGACAGTCTAGCACAGATACGCAGTATTTT. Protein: CASSDPGQSSTDTQYF.

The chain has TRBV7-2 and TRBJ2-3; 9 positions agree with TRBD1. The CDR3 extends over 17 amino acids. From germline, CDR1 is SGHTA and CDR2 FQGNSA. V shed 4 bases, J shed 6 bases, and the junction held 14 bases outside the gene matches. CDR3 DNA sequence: TGTGCCAGCAGCTACTCCGGGACAGGGAGAGGGGGGGATACGCAGTATTTT. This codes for CASSYSGTGRGGDTQYF.

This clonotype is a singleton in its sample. In DNA form, the CDR3 reads TGTGCCAGCAGCACACTCGGAAACATTCAGTACTTC. It codes for CASSTLGNIQYF. The J gene is TRBJ2-4, the V gene TRBV6-8; D gene unclear. The CDR3 runs 12 residues. The V end lost 6 bases, the J end lost 6 bases, and 9 bases lay between the germline ends. The germline V gene has CDR1 MNHGY and CDR2 SAAAGT.

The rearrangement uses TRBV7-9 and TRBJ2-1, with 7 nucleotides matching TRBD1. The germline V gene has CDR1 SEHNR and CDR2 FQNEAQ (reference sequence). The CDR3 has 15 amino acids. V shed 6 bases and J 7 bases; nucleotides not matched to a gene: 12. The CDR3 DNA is TGTGCCAGCAGTTTACAGGGGAAAGGAGAAAATGAGCAGTTCTTC. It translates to CASSLQGKGENEQFF.

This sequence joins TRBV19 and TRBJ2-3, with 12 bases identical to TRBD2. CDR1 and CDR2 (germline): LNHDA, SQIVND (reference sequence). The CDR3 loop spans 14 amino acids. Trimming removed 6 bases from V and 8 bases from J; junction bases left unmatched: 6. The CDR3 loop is CASSPTSGSATQYF. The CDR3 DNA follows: TGTGCCAGTAGCCCGACTAGCGGGAGTGCTACGCAGTATTTT.

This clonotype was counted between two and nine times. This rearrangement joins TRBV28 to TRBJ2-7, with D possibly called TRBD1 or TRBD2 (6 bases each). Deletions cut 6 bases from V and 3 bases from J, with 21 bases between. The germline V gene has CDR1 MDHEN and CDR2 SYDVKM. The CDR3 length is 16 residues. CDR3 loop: CASSPGDGGRLYEQYF. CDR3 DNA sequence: TGTGCCAGCAGCCCAGGCGATGGGGGGCGCCTCTACGAGCAGTACTTC. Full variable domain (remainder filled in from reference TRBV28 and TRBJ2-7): DVKVTQSSRYLVKRTGEKVFLECVQDMDHENMFWYRQDPGLGLRLIYFSYDVKMKEKGDIPEGYSVSREKKERFSLILESASTNQTSMYLCASSPGDGGRLYEQYFGPGTRLTVT.

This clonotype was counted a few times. The CDR3 DNA is TGTGCCAGCAGCCCTGAAGGGTACCTCCGGCGGACAGATACGCAGTATTTT. Amino acid sequence: CASSPEGYLRRTDTQYF. The chain has TRBV7-6 and TRBJ2-3; D is uncertain. The CDR3 has 17 amino acids. Trimming removed 5 bases from V and 3 bases from J, with 21 bases in between. Germline CDR1 is SGHVS and CDR2 is FNYEAQ.

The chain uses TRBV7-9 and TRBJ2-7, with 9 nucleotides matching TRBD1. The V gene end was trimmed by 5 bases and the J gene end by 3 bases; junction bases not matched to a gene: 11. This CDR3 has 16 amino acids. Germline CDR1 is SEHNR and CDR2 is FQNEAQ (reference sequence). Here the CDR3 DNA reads TGTGCCAGCAGCCAAGCCGGGACAGGGTTATTCTACGAGCAGTACTTC. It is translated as CASSQAGTGLFYEQYF.

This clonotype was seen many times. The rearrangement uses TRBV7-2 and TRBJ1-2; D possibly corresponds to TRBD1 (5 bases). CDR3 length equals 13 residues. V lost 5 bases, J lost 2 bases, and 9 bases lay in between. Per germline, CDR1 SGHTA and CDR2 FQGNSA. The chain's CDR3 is CASSTQGNYGYTF. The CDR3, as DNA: TGTGCCAGCAGCACTCAGGGAAACTATGGCTACACCTTC.

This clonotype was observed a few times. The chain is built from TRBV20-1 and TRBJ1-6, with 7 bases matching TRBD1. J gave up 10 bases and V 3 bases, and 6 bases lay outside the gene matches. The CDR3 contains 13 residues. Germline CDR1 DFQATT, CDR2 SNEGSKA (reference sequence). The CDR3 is CSASTTGNSPLHF. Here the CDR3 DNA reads TGCAGTGCTAGTACGACAGGGAACTCACCCCTCCACTTT.